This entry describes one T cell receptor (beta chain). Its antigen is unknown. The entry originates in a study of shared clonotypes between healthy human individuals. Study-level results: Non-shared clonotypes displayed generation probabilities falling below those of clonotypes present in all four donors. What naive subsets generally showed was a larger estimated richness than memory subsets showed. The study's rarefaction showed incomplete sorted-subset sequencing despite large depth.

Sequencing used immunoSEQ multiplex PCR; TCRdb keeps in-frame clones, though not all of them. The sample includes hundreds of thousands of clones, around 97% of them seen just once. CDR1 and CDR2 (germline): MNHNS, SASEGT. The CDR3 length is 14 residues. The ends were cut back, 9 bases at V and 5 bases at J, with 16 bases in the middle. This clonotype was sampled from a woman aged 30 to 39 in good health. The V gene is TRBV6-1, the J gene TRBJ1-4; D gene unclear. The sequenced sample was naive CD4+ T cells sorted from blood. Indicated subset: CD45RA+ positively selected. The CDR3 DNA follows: TGTGCCAGTCGTTCGGCAGGTGGAAATGAAAAACTGTTTTTT. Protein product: CASRSAGGNEKLFF.